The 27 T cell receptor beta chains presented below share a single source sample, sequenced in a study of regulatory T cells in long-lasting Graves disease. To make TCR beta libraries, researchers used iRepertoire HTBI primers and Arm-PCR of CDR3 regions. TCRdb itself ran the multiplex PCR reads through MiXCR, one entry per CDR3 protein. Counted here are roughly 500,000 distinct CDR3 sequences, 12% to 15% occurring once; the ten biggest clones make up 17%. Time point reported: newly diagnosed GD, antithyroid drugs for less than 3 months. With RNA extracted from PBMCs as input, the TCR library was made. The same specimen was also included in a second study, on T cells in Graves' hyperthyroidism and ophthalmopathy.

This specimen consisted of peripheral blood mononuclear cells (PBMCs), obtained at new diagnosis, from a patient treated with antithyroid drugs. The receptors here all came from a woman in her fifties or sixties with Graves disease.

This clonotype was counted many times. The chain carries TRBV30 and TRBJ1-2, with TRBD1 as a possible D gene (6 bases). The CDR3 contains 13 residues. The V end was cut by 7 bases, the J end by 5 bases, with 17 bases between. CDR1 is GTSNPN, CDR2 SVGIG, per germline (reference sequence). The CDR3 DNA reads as TGTGCCTTGGCTGACAGGCCCGTTTATGGCTACACCTTC. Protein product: CALADRPVYGYTF.

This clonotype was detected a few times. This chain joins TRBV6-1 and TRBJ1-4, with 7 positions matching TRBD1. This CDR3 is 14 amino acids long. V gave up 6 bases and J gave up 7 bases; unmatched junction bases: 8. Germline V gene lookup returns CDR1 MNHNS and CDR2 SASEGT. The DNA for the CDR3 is TGTGCCAGCAGCCCGGGACAGCTACTTGAAAAACTGTTTTTT. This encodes CASSPGQLLEKLFF.

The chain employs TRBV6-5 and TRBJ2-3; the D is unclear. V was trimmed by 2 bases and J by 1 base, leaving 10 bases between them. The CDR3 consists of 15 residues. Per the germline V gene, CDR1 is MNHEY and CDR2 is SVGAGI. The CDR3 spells CASSYTPGGTDTQYF. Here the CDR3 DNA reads TGTGCCAGCAGTTACACCCCCGGTGGCACAGATACGCAGTATTTT.

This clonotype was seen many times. CDR3: CASSYSGLAGTGSSNTGELFF. CDR3 in DNA: TGTGCCAGCAGTTACTCGGGACTAGCGGGGACGGGGAGCTCGAACACCGGGGAGCTGTTTTTT. The chain has TRBV6-2 or TRBV6-3 and TRBJ2-2; 13 nucleotides line up with TRBD2. The trim removed 0 bases at V and 0 bases at J, leaving 10 bases unmatched. Germline loops: CDR1 MNHEY, CDR2 SVGEGT. The length of the CDR3 is 21 residues.

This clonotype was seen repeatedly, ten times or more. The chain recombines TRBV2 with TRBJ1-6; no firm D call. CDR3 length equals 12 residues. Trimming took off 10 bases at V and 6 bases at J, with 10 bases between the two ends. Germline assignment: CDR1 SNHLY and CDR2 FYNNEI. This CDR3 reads CATRDFNSPLHF. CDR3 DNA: TGTGCCACGAGGGATTTTAATTCACCCCTCCACTTT.

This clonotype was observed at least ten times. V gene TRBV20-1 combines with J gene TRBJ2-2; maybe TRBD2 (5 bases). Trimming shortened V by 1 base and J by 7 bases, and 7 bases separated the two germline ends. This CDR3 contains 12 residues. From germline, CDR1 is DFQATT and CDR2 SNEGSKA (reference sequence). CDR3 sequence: CSARVGSGELFF. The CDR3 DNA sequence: TGCAGTGCTAGAGTGGGGAGCGGGGAGCTGTTTTTT.

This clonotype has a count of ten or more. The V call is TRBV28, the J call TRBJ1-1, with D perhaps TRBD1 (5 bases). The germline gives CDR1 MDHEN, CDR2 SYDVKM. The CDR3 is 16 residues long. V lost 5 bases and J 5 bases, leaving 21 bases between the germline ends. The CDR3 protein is CASSPYPSGMWTEAFF. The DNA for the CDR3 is TGTGCCAGCAGTCCGTACCCATCAGGGATGTGGACTGAAGCTTTCTTT.

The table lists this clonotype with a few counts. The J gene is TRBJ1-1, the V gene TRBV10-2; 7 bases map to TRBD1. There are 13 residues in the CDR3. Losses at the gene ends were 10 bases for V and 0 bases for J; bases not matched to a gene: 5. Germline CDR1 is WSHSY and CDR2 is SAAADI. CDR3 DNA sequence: TGCGCCACCACAGGGGAGGTGAACACTGAAGCTTTCTTT. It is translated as CATTGEVNTEAFF.

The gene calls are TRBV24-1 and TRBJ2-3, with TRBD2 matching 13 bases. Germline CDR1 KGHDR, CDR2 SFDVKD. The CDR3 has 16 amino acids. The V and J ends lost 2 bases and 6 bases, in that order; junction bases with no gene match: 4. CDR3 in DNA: TGTGCCACCAGTGATTGGACTAGCGGGAGAGGGGATACGCAGTATTTT. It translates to CATSDWTSGRGDTQYF.

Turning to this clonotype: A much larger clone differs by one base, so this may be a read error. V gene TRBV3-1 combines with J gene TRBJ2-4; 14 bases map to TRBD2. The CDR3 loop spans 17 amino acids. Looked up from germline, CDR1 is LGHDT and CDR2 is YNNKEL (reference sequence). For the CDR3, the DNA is TGTGCCAGCAGCCAGATCGCCCGGGGACTAGCGGGAGCCTGGCAGCTCTTC. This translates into CASSQIARGLAGAWQLF. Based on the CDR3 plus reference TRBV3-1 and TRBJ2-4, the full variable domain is DTAVSQTPKYLVTQMGNDKSIKCEQNLGHDTMYWYKQDSKKFLKIMFSYNNKELIINETVPNRFSPKSPDKAHLNLHINSLELGDSAVYFCASSQIARGLAGAWQLFGAGTRLSVL.

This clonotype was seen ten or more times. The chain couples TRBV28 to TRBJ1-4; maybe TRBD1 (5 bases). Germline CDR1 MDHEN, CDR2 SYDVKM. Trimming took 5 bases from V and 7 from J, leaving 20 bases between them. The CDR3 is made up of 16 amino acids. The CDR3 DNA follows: TGTGCCAGCAGTCCAAACCCGGGGGGGATTGGTGAAAAACTGTTTTTT. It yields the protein CASSPNPGGIGEKLFF.

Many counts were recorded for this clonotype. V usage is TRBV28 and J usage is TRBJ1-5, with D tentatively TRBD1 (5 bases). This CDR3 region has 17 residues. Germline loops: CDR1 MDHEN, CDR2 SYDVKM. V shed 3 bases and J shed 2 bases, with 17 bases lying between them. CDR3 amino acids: CASSLSPGRRGNQPQHF. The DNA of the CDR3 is TGTGCCAGCAGTTTGTCTCCAGGGAGAAGGGGCAATCAGCCCCAGCATTTT.

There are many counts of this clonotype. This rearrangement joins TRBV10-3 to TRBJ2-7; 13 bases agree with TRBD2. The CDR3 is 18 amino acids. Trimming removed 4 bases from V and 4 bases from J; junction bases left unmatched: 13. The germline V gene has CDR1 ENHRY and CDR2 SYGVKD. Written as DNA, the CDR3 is TGTGCCATCAGTGGGGGACTAGCGGGAAGGGAAACACGGTACGAGCAGTACTTC. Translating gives CAISGGLAGRETRYEQYF.

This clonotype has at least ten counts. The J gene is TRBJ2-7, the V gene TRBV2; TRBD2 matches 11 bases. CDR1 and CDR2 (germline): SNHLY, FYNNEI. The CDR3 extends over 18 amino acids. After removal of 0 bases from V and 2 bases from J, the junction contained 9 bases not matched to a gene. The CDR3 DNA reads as TGTGCCAGCAGTGAAGCGCTTCTTATAGCGGGAGGGCCCTACGAGCAGTACTTC. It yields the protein CASSEALLIAGGPYEQYF.

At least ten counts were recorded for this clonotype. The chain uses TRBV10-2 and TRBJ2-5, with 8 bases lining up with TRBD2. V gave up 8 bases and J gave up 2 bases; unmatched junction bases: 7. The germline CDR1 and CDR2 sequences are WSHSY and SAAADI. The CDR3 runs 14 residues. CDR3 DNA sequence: TGCGCCAGCTCAAGCGGGAGTCGACAAGAGACCCAGTACTTC. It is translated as CASSSGSRQETQYF.

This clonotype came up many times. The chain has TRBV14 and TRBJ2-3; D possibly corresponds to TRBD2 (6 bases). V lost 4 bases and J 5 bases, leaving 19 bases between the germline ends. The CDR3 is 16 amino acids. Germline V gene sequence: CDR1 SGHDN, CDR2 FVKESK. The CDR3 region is CASSRYLARLGDTQYF. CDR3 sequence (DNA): TGTGCCAGCAGCCGATACCTAGCGAGGTTGGGAGATACGCAGTATTTT.

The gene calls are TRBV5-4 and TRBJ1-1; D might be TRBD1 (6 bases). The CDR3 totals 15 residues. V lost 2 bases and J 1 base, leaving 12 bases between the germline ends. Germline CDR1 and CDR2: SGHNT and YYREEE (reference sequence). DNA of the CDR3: TGTGCCAGCAGCTTCCCGCAGGGGAGGAACACTGAAGCTTTCTTT. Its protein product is CASSFPQGRNTEAFF.

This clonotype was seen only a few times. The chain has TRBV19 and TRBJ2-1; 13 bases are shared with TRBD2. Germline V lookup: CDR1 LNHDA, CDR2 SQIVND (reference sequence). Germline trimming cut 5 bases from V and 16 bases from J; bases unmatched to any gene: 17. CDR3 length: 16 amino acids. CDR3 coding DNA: TGTGCCAGTAGTCCGGAAGGACTAGCGGGAGCCCAAATCAAATTCTTC. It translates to CASSPEGLAGAQIKFF.

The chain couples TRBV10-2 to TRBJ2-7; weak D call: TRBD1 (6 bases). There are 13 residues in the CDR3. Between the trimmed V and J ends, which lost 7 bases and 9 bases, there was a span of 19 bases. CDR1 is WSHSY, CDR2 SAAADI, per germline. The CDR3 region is CASNEHRVGGQYF. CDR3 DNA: TGCGCCAGCAATGAACACAGGGTTGGAGGGCAGTACTTC.

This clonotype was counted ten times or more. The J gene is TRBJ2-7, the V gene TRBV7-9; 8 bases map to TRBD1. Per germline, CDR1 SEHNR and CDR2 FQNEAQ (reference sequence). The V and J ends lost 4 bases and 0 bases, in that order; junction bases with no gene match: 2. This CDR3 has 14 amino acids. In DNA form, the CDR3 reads TGTGCCAGCAGCTCGGGACAGGTCTCCTACGAGCAGTACTTC. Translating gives CASSSGQVSYEQYF.

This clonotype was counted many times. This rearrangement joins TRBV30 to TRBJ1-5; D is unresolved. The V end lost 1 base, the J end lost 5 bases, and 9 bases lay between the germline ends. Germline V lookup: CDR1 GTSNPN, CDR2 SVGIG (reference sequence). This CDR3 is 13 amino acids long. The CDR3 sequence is CAWSEVSHQPQHF. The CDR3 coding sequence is TGTGCCTGGAGTGAGGTTTCTCATCAGCCCCAGCATTTT.

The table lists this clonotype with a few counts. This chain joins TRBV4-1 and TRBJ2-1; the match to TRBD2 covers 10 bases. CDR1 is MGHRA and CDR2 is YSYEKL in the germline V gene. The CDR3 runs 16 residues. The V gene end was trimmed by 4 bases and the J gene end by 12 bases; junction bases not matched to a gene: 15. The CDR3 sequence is CASSPDRTSGSTGQFF. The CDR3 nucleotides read TGCGCCAGCAGCCCCGACCGGACTAGCGGAAGTACGGGGCAGTTCTTC.

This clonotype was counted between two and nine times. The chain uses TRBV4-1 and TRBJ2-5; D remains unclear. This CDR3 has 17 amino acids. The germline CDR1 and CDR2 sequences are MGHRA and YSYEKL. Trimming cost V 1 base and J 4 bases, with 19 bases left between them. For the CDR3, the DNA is TGCGCCAGCAGCCAAGGGGGTGGCCGGCACTTCGGAGAGACCCAGTACTTC. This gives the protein CASSQGGGRHFGETQYF.

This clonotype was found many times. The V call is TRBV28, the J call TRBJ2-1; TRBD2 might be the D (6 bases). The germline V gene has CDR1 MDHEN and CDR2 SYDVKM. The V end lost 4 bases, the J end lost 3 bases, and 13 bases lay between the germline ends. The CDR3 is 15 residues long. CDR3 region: CASSSTQRVYNEQFF. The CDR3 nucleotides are TGTGCCAGCAGTTCTACCCAGCGGGTCTACAATGAGCAGTTCTTC.

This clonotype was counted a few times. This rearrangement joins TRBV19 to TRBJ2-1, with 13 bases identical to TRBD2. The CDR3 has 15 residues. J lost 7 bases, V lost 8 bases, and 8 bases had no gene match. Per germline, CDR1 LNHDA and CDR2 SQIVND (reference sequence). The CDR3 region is CASGLAGESINEQFF. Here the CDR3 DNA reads TGTGCCAGTGGACTAGCGGGAGAAAGTATAAATGAGCAGTTCTTC.

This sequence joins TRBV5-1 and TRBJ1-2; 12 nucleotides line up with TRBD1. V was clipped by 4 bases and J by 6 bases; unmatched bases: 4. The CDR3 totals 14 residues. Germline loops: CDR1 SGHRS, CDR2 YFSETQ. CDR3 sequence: CASSPGTGGNGYTF. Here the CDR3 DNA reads TGCGCCAGCAGCCCAGGGACAGGGGGCAATGGCTACACCTTC. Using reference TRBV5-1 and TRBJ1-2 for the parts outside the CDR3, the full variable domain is KAGVTQTPRYLIKTRGQQVTLSCSPISGHRSVSWYQQTPGQGLQFLFEYFSETQRNKGNFPGRFSGRQFSNSRSEMNVSTLELGDSALYLCASSPGTGGNGYTFGSGTRLTVV.

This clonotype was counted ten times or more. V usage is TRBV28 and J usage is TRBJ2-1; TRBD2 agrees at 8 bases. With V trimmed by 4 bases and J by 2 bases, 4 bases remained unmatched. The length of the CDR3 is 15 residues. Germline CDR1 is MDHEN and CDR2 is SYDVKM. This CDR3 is CASSSSGPTYNEQFF. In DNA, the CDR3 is TGTGCCAGCAGTTCTAGCGGGCCAACCTACAATGAGCAGTTCTTC.